The sequence of this TCR beta chain was determined in a study of blood T cell repertoires in COVID-19. Study-wide background: COVID-19 samples collected from the United States, Italy and Spain covered acute and convalescent phases.

Germline V gene sequence: CDR1 LGHNA, CDR2 YSLEER. V trimming: 5 bases; J trimming: 6 bases; junction bases outside the gene matches: 11. The CDR3 is 15 residues long. Per the original methods: Amplification from reference gene primers served as the basis for estimated nucleated cell counts. Here immunoSEQ multiplex PCR was the method, and the copy in TCRdb shows in-frame clones only, minus some. V and J calls and clone size follow that table, whereas D and trimming were derived from the DNA. The sample has roughly 76,000 clones, approximately 80% seen once. This TCR derives from a human donor in a cohort sampled during active COVID-19. The chain links TRBV4-3 to TRBJ1-1; 8 nucleotides match TRBD1. The specimen sequenced was peripheral blood. The chain's CDR3 is CASSYSAQGGAEAFF. The DNA for the CDR3 is TGCGCCAGCAGCTATAGTGCACAGGGGGGTGCTGAAGCTTTCTTT.